This T cell receptor (beta chain) is drawn from a study of T cells in Graves' hyperthyroidism and ophthalmopathy. Stable hyperthyroidism: no ophthalmopathy progression over 18 months of follow-up. TCR beta CDR3 region amplification was performed from RNA transcripts. A first-round RT-PCR of the TCR CDR3 used the HTBI primer set. MiXCR, applied by TCRdb to the multiplex PCR reads, yields one record per CDR3 protein. The repertoire holds about 420,000 distinct CDR3 sequences, with about 15% as singletons. In its sample, this clonotype was seen many times. The sequencing input was blood. The TCR sequence derives from a woman under 30 with Graves' hyperthyroidism.

The chain's CDR3 is CATLDRAYTEAFF. CDR3 coding DNA: TGTGCCACCCTGGACAGGGCTTACACTGAAGCTTTCTTT. The chain uses TRBV10-3 and TRBJ1-1, with 8 bases lining up with TRBD1. V dropped 10 bases and J dropped 3; count of bases not matched to a gene: 7. The CDR3 totals 13 residues. CDR1 is ENHRY and CDR2 is SYGVKD in the germline V gene.